One sample yielded the 32 T cell receptor beta chains listed below, sequenced in a study of T cells in Graves' hyperthyroidism and ophthalmopathy. RNA transcripts gave rise to amplified TCR beta CDR3 regions. TCR CDR3 underwent first-round RT-PCR with the HTBI primer set. TCRdb reprocessed the multiplex PCR reads via MiXCR and lists one record per CDR3 protein. The sample holds under 400,000 distinct CDR3 sequences, roughly 14% seen once. Sequences were obtained from blood. These receptors originate from a woman in her late teens or twenties with Graves' hyperthyroidism that later progressed to Graves' ophthalmopathy.

This clonotype was counted ten times or more. The gene calls are TRBV12-3 or TRBV12-4 and TRBJ2-7; 13 bases line up with TRBD2. V was clipped by 6 bases and J by 6 bases; unmatched bases: 5. The CDR3 spans 14 residues. The CDR3 loop reads CASSPRLAGGEQYF. CDR3 in DNA: TGTGCCAGCAGCCCCAGACTAGCGGGAGGCGAGCAGTACTTC.

In its sample, this clonotype was seen many times. The chain recombines TRBV7-8 with TRBJ2-2; 11 bases are a match to TRBD2. CDR3 size: 18 residues. The J segment lost 4 bases and the V segment lost 1 base, leaving 8 bases of the junction unmatched. Germline values: CDR1 SGHVS, CDR2 FQNEAQ. The CDR3 coding sequence is TGTGCCAGCAGCTTAGGGGGAACTAGCGGGAGACCCACCGGGGAGCTGTTTTTT. This gives the protein CASSLGGTSGRPTGELFF.

To note about this clonotype: The CDR3 does not close with the conserved phenylalanine or tryptophan, likely indicating a read error. This chain connects TRBV27 to TRBJ1-2; D possibly corresponds to TRBD1 (6 bases). Per the germline V gene, CDR1 is MNHEY and CDR2 is SMNVEV (reference sequence). V lost 0 bases to trimming and J lost 3 bases, with 17 bases between them. The CDR3 is 17 residues long. CDR3 region: CASSLSNPRTAYYGYTL. CDR3 DNA sequence: TGTGCCAGCAGTTTATCAAACCCCCGGACAGCGTACTATGGCTACACCCTC.

This clonotype was seen only a few times. This rearrangement joins TRBV15 to TRBJ2-7; D not certain. Germline lookup yields CDR1 LNHNV and CDR2 YYDKDF (reference sequence). The CDR3 sequence is 12 residues long. The V and J ends lost 0 bases and 4 bases respectively, with 4 bases between them. The CDR3 DNA follows: TGTGCCACCAGCAGAGATCTTTACGAGCAGTACTTC. Amino acids: CATSRDLYEQYF.

Remarks on this clonotype: This sequence may be a read error, since a much larger clone differs from it by one base. Here the CDR3 DNA reads TGTGCCAGCAGTTTCCGACTTCAGTCCTTC. Residues: CASSFRLQSF. V usage is TRBV2 and J usage is TRBJ2-4; D is unclear. CDR1 and CDR2 from the germline V gene are SNHLY and FYNNEI. CDR3 length equals 10 residues.

This clonotype was detected ten times or more. The chain employs TRBV2 and TRBJ2-4, with D possibly matching TRBD2 (6 bases). V was trimmed by 6 bases and J by 0 bases, leaving 12 bases between them. In germline, CDR1 is SNHLY, CDR2 FYNNEI. The CDR3 is made up of 15 amino acids. Written as DNA, the CDR3 is TGTGCCAGCAGGGGAGGTGTTCTAGCCAAAAACATTCAGTACTTC. Amino acid sequence: CASRGGVLAKNIQYF. The full variable domain, rest sourced from reference TRBV2 and TRBJ2-4, is EPEVTQTPSHQVTQMGQEVILRCVPISNHLYFYWYRQILGQKVEFLVSFYNNEISEKSEIFDDQFSVERPDGSNFTLKIRSTKLEDSAMYFCASRGGVLAKNIQYFGAGTRLSVL.

This clonotype was counted at least ten times. DNA for the CDR3: TGTGCCAGCTTGTCAGTTAATAATGAAAAACTGTTTTTT. Residues: CASLSVNNEKLFF. The chain uses TRBV28 and TRBJ1-4, with D unclear. The CDR3 sequence is 13 residues long. Trimming stripped 8 bases from V and 4 bases from J, with 11 bases between. The V gene's germline CDR1 is MDHEN and CDR2 SYDVKM.

This clonotype was detected many times. The chain recombines TRBV6-1 with TRBJ2-1; 14 positions agree with TRBD2. The CDR3 covers 13 residues. The germline gives CDR1 MNHNS, CDR2 SASEGT. The V and J ends lost 9 bases and 9 bases, in that order; junction bases with no gene match: 4. The DNA for the CDR3 is TGTGCCAGTGGGACTAGCGGGAGTGGTGAGCAGTTCTTC. Encoded protein: CASGTSGSGEQFF.

Concerning this clonotype: A much more abundant neighbour one base away suggests this may be a read error. J is TRBJ1-1 and V is TRBV6-1; D gene unclear. This CDR3 has 11 amino acids. The ends were cut back, 3 bases at V and 1 base at J, with 0 bases in the middle. CDR1 is MNHNS and CDR2 is SASEGT in the germline V gene. The CDR3 nucleotides read TGTGCCAGCAGTGAGAACACTGAAGCTTTCTTT. Residues: CASSENTEAFF.

This clonotype appeared many times. The chain combines TRBV6-2 or TRBV6-3 with TRBJ2-7; D is possibly TRBD1 (6 bases). Germline V gives CDR1 MNHEY, CDR2 SVGEGT. The V gene lost 7 bases and the J gene lost 5 bases, with 21 bases spanning the gap. This CDR3 spans 15 amino acids. Here the CDR3 reads CASNGMGQKRHEQYF. The CDR3 DNA reads TGTGCCAGCAACGGAATGGGACAAAAGCGGCACGAGCAGTACTTC.

This clonotype was detected ten times or more. The chain carries TRBV28 and TRBJ2-1, with D possibly called TRBD1 or TRBD2 (5 bases each). The germline gives CDR1 MDHEN, CDR2 SYDVKM. The CDR3 contains 13 residues. The V gene lost 3 bases and the J gene lost 8 bases, with 11 bases spanning the gap. CDR3 amino acids: CASSFGASHEQFF. In nucleotides, the CDR3 is TGTGCCAGCAGTTTCGGGGCGTCCCATGAGCAGTTCTTC. Together with reference TRBV28 and TRBJ2-1, the CDR3 gives the full variable domain: DVKVTQSSRYLVKRTGEKVFLECVQDMDHENMFWYRQDPGLGLRLIYFSYDVKMKEKGDIPEGYSVSREKKERFSLILESASTNQTSMYLCASSFGASHEQFFGPGTRLTVL.

This clonotype was observed many times. The V and J genes are TRBV28 and TRBJ1-3; 7 bases are a match to TRBD1. The CDR3 totals 13 residues. J lost 2 bases, V lost 8 bases, and 3 bases had no gene match. Looked up from germline, CDR1 is MDHEN and CDR2 is SYDVKM. The CDR3 loop reads CASDQGAGNTIYF. The CDR3 region has the DNA TGTGCCAGCGACCAGGGGGCTGGAAACACCATATATTTT. Filled out from reference TRBV28 and TRBJ1-3, the complete variable domain reads DVKVTQSSRYLVKRTGEKVFLECVQDMDHENMFWYRQDPGLGLRLIYFSYDVKMKEKGDIPEGYSVSREKKERFSLILESASTNQTSMYLCASDQGAGNTIYFGEGSWLTVV.

This clonotype was seen repeatedly, ten times or more. The chain couples TRBV12-3 or TRBV12-4 to TRBJ2-5; 8 bases line up with TRBD2. The CDR3 consists of 16 residues. The trim removed 4 bases at V and 0 bases at J, leaving 7 bases unmatched. CDR3 sequence reads: CASSSKAGDDQETQYF. CDR3 nucleotides: TGTGCCAGCAGTTCGAAAGCGGGAGATGACCAAGAGACCCAGTACTTC.

V gene TRBV27 combines with J gene TRBJ2-5; TRBD2 matches at 13 bases. V lost 5 bases to trimming and J lost 3 bases; unmatched junction nucleotides: 3. CDR1 and CDR2 (germline): MNHEY, SMNVEV (reference sequence). This CDR3 is 15 amino acids long. The CDR3, as DNA: TGTGCCAGCAGTATCGGGACTAGCGGGAAAGAGACCCAGTACTTC. The encoded protein is CASSIGTSGKETQYF.

The chain carries TRBV29-1 and TRBJ2-7; a possible D gene is TRBD2 (7 bases). From germline, CDR1 is SQVTM and CDR2 ANQGSEA. V lost 5 bases, J lost 0 bases, and 11 bases lay in between. This CDR3 is built from 13 residues. The CDR3 DNA follows: TGCAGCGTTTCGGGGGGCGACTCCTACGAGCAGTACTTC. It specifies CSVSGGDSYEQYF.

This chain joins TRBV7-3 and TRBJ2-5; 9 bases match TRBD1. Germline CDR1 reads SGHTA; CDR2 reads FQGTGA. The CDR3 contains 14 residues. Losses at the gene ends were 2 bases for V and 7 bases for J; bases not matched to a gene: 5. CDR3 sequence reads: CASSLGDREGTQYF. The CDR3 bases are TGTGCCAGCAGCTTAGGGGACAGGGAAGGGACCCAGTACTTC.

This clonotype was detected many times. The chain joins TRBV11-2 to TRBJ2-7; TRBD2 matches at 11 bases. This CDR3 is built from 16 residues. V lost 4 bases and J lost 3; bases outside the gene matches: 8. Germline V gene lookup returns CDR1 SGHAT and CDR2 FQNNGV. The CDR3 here is CASSSSPGTSGYEQYF. The CDR3 nucleotides read TGTGCCAGCAGCTCGAGCCCCGGGACTAGCGGCTACGAGCAGTACTTC.

The chain joins TRBV19 to TRBJ2-2; D is unclear. Per germline, CDR1 LNHDA and CDR2 SQIVND (reference sequence). The V and J ends lost 7 bases and 1 base respectively, with 10 bases between them. This CDR3 is built from 14 residues. The CDR3 reads CASNSLQNTGELFF. The CDR3 bases are TGTGCCAGTAATTCCTTGCAGAACACCGGGGAGCTGTTTTTT.

This clonotype was counted many times. V and J are TRBV20-1 and TRBJ2-7, with TRBD2 matching 14 bases. This CDR3 has 16 residues. Germline V gives CDR1 DFQATT, CDR2 SNEGSKA (reference sequence). Germline trimming cut 3 bases from V and 7 bases from J; bases unmatched to any gene: 11. The CDR3 here is CSASIAGLAGVREQYF. In DNA, the CDR3 is TGCAGTGCTAGTATTGCGGGACTAGCGGGAGTGAGGGAGCAGTACTTC.

This clonotype was counted ten times or more. The gene calls are TRBV5-5 and TRBJ2-7; 7 positions agree with TRBD1. Losses at the gene ends were 3 bases for V and 7 bases for J; bases not matched to a gene: 4. Germline CDR1 SGHKS, CDR2 YYEKEE (reference sequence). This CDR3 spans 12 amino acids. CDR3 nucleotide sequence: TGTGCCAGCAGCTCGACAGGGAGTGAGCAGTACTTC. The encoded protein is CASSSTGSEQYF.

At least ten counts were recorded for this clonotype. The chain links TRBV7-9 to TRBJ2-3, with D maybe TRBD1 (5 bases). The CDR3 sequence is 15 residues long. CDR1 is SEHNR, CDR2 FQNEAQ, per germline (reference sequence). Deletions cut 0 bases from V and 0 bases from J, with 7 bases between. The CDR3 is CASSLATVSTDTQYF. The DNA for the CDR3 is TGTGCCAGCAGCTTAGCGACAGTTAGCACAGATACGCAGTATTTT. The full variable domain, in which reference TRBV7-9 and TRBJ2-3 provide the parts outside the CDR3, is DTGVSQNPRHKITKRGQNVTFRCDPISEHNRLYWYRQTLGQGPEFLTYFQNEAQLEKSRLLSDRFSAERPKGSFSTLEIQRTEQGDSAMYLCASSLATVSTDTQYFGPGTRLTVL.

This chain links TRBV20-1 with TRBJ2-7; 7 bases are a match to TRBD1. The CDR3 has 16 amino acids. V was pared by 6 bases and J by 2 bases, with 16 bases of the junction left unmatched. CDR1 and CDR2 from the germline V gene are DFQATT and SNEGSKA (reference sequence). CDR3 nucleotide sequence: TGCAGTGCCAAGAATAGACAGGGTAGAGGCACCTACGAGCAGTACTTC. Encoded protein: CSAKNRQGRGTYEQYF.

A few counts support this clonotype. V and J are TRBV20-1 and TRBJ2-7; D gene uncertain. Deletions cut 3 bases from V and 0 bases from J, with 12 bases between. The length of the CDR3 is 14 residues. Germline-derived CDR1 and CDR2 are DFQATT and SNEGSKA (reference sequence). In nucleotides, the CDR3 is TGCAGTGCTAGCTATCGACGGTTCTCCTACGAGCAGTACTTC. Amino acid sequence: CSASYRRFSYEQYF.

This clonotype was detected ten times or more. The genes are TRBV29-1 and TRBJ2-1; D gene uncertain. CDR1 and CDR2 from the germline V gene are SQVTM and ANQGSEA. Trimming took 1 base from V and 0 from J, leaving 7 bases between them. The CDR3 totals 14 residues. CDR3 sequence reads: CSVEGRSSYNEQFF. CDR3 coding DNA: TGCAGCGTTGAAGGCAGGAGCTCCTACAATGAGCAGTTCTTC.

The chain has TRBV25-1 and TRBJ2-1; TRBD2 matches 8 bases. The ends lost 5 bases at V and 8 bases at J; junction bases unmatched: 8. CDR3 size: 14 residues. The germline gives CDR1 MGHDK, CDR2 SYGVNS. DNA of the CDR3: TGTGCCAGCAGTCCGGGACTAGATGGCTATGAGCAGTTCTTC. This encodes CASSPGLDGYEQFF.

As regards this clonotype: This may come from a read error, since a much larger clone is one base off. The chain is built from TRBV28 and TRBJ1-5; D is possibly TRBD1 (6 bases). Germline values: CDR1 MDHEN, CDR2 SYDVKM. The CDR3 covers 14 residues. CDR3 residues: CVSRWNTGYQPQHF. The CDR3 DNA sequence: TGTGTCAGCAGATGGAATACAGGGTACCAGCCCCAGCATTTT.

The chain couples TRBV20-1 to TRBJ1-1; maybe TRBD1 (6 bases). This CDR3 has 13 residues. Deletions cut 1 base from V and 5 bases from J, with 11 bases between. Germline V lookup: CDR1 DFQATT, CDR2 SNEGSKA (reference sequence). The CDR3 region is CSARGGAVTEAFF. The DNA of the CDR3 is TGCAGTGCTAGAGGGGGGGCGGTGACTGAAGCTTTCTTT.

The chain joins TRBV6-1 to TRBJ1-2; D gene ambiguous. The CDR3 totals 13 residues. The ends were cut back, 3 bases at V and 3 bases at J, with 8 bases in the middle. Germline assignment: CDR1 MNHNS and CDR2 SASEGT. The CDR3 here is CASSDRLHYGYTF. The CDR3 DNA reads as TGTGCCAGCAGTGACAGACTCCACTATGGCTACACCTTC.

This chain links TRBV2 with TRBJ2-5; D not certain. There are 15 residues in the CDR3. The germline V and J ends were trimmed by 6 bases and 1 base, with 15 bases remaining between them. The germline CDR1 and CDR2 sequences are SNHLY and FYNNEI. The CDR3 region has the DNA TGTGCCAGCAGCCCTTTGTTACTGCCCCAAGAGACCCAGTACTTC. It yields the protein CASSPLLLPQETQYF.

Regarding this clonotype: A much larger clonotype is one base distant, so this may be a read error. This rearrangement joins TRBV4-1 to TRBJ2-5, with unresolved D. The germline CDR1 and CDR2 sequences are MGHRA and YSYEKL. The CDR3 is 15 residues long. CDR3 loop: CASSLGEQPQESQYF. The CDR3 nucleotides are TGCGCCAGCAGCCTTGGGGAACAGCCACAAGAGAGCCAGTACTTC.

On this clonotype: It may be a read error: a sequence one base away is much more abundant. The V gene is TRBV11-2, the J gene TRBJ1-6; D uncertain. This CDR3 region has 12 residues. CDR1 is SGHAT and CDR2 is FQNNGV in the germline V gene. CDR3 sequence reads: CASSLTDSPRHF. CDR3 DNA sequence: TGTGCCAGCAGCCTAACGGATTCACCCCGCCACTTT.

The chain uses TRBV6-1 and TRBJ1-2; a possible D gene is TRBD1 (5 bases). Trimming removed 7 bases at V and 6 bases at J, with 18 bases between. There are 14 residues in the CDR3. The germline V gene has CDR1 MNHNS and CDR2 SASEGT. CDR3 coding DNA: TGTGCCAGCAATTTGGACATACCGGCTAATGGCTACACCTTC. This sequence encodes CASNLDIPANGYTF.